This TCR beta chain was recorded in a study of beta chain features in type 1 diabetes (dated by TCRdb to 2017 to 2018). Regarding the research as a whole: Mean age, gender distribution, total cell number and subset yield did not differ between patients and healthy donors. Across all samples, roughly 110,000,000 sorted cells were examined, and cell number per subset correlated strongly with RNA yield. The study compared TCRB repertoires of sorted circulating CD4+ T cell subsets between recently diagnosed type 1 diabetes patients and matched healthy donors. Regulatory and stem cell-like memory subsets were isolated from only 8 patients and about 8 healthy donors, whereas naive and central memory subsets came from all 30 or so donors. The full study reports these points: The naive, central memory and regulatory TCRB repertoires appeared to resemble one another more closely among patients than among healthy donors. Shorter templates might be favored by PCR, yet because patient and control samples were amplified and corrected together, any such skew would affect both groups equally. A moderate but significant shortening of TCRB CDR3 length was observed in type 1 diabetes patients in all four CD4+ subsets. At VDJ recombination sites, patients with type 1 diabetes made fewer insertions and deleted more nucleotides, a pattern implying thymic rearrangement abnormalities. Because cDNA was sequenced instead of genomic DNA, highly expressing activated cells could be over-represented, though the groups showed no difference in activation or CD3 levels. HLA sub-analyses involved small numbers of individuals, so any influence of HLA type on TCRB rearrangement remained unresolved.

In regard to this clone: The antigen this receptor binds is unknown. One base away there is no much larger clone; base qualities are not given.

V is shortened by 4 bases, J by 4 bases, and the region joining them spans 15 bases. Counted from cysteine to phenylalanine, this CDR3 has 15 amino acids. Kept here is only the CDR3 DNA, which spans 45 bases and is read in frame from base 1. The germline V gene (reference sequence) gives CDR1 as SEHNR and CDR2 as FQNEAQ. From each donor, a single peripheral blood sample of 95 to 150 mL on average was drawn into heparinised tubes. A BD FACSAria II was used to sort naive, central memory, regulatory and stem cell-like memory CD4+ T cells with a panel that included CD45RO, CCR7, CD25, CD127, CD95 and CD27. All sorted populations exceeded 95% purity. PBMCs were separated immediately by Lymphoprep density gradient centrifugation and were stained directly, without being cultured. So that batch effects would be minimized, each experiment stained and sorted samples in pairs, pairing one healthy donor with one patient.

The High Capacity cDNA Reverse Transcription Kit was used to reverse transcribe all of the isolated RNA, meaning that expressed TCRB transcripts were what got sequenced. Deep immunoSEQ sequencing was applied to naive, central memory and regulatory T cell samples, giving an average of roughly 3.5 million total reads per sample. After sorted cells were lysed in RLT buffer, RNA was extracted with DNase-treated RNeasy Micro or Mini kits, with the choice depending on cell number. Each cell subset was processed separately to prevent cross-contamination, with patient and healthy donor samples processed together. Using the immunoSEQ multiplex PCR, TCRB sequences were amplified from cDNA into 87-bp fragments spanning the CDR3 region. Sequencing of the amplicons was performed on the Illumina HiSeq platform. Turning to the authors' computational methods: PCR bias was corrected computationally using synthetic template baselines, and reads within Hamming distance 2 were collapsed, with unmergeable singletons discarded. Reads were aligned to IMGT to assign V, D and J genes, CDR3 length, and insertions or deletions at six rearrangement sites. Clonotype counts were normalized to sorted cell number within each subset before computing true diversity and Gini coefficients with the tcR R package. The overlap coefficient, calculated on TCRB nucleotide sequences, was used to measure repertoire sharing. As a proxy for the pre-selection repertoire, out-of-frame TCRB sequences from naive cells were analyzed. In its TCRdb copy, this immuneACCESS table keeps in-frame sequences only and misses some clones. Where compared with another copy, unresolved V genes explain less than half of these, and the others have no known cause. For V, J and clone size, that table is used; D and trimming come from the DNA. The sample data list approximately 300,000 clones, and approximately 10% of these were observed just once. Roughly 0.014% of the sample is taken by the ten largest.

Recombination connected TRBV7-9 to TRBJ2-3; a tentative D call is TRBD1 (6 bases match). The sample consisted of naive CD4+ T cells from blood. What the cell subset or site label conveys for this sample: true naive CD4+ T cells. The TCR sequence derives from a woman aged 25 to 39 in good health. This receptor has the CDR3 CASSSTLQGSDTQYF. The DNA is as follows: TGTGCCAGCAGCTCCACCTTACAGGGTTCAGATACGCAGTATTTT. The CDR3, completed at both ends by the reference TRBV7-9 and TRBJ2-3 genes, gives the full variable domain DTGVSQNPRHKITKRGQNVTFRCDPISEHNRLYWYRQTLGQGPEFLTYFQNEAQLEKSRLLSDRFSAERPKGSFSTLEIQRTEQGDSAMYLCASSSTLQGSDTQYFGPGTRLTVL.